A selection of T cell receptor beta chains follows, all from one sample in a study of monozygotic twins with inflammatory bowel disease. TCRdb re-called the 5' RACE reads; every CDR3 protein appears as one record, without DNA. Here the sample table reports 200,000 to 250,000 distinct CDR3 sequences. Material for sequencing was blood. These TCRs come from a human donor with ulcerative colitis or Crohn's disease, or a healthy co-twin of an affected twin (not recorded which). Each CDR3 is given with its conserved first and last residue.

TRBV3-1	TRBJ2-7	CASSQTQGRTYEQYF
TRBV11-2	TRBJ2-7	CASSFGREYEQYF
TRBV10-3	TRBJ2-3	CAIRNRGHTDTQYF
TRBV7-6	TRBJ1-1	CASSAGQINTEAFF
TRBV20-1	TRBJ2-3	CSATPLAGGQTDTQYF
TRBV20-1	TRBJ2-4	CSAMGTKNMQYF
TRBV29-1	TRBJ2-6	CSVDQDTGANVLTF
TRBV3-1	TRBJ2-3	CASSPRRDPRTDTQYF
TRBV6-2/TRBV6-3	TRBJ2-1	CASSYSGYSDEQFF
TRBV4-1	TRBJ1-5	CASSQAQGNQPQHF
TRBV5-1	TRBJ1-2	CASSTENRGGGYTF
TRBV10-1	TRBJ2-5	CASIPRREGTQETQYF
TRBV19	TRBJ2-1	CASSIGALSEQFF
TRBV5-1	TRBJ2-7	CASSMGQTYEQYF
TRBV5-1	TRBJ2-5	CASRSSVVQETQYF
TRBV7-9	TRBJ1-5	CASSTPREPNQPQHF
TRBV5-6	TRBJ1-6	CASSADWYNSPLHF
TRBV11-2	TRBJ2-3	CASSLVASTYTDTQYF
TRBV20-1	TRBJ2-5	CSALYLGGVGETQYF
TRBV6-5	TRBJ2-3	CASSYGEGTDTQYF
TRBV20-1	TRBJ2-1	CSAIAGGKSNEQFF
TRBV20-1	TRBJ2-6	CSALQGAGANVLTF
TRBV4-1	TRBJ1-2	CASSHPAGRGPIRGYTF
TRBV7-9	TRBJ1-3	CASSSPGLGNTIYF
TRBV7-3	TRBJ2-1	CASRPILSNEQFF
TRBV5-1	TRBJ1-4	CASSLRRSDEKLFF
TRBV5-5	TRBJ1-3	CASSLAGGSGNTIYF
TRBV19	TRBJ2-3	CASRPGHRSTDTQYF
TRBV27	TRBJ1-2	CASSPLGQGASNYGYTF
TRBV5-4	TRBJ1-1	CASSRPQMNTEAFF
TRBV20-1	TRBJ2-7	CSATPFASGGAYEQYF
TRBV7-9	TRBJ2-5	CASSKKETQYF
TRBV9	TRBJ1-5	CASSVGTGINQPQHF
TRBV25-1	TRBJ2-3	CASKGQGRGTQYF
TRBV5-1	TRBJ1-1	CASSEVTGWVTEAFF
TRBV27	TRBJ1-2	CASSSGFGYTF
TRBV9	TRBJ2-3	CASSERPVGGPPTDTQYF